The TCR beta chain under discussion was sequenced for a study of T cells expressing NK-cell markers. Each CDR3 protein gets one entry in TCRdb, which reprocessed the 5' RACE reads and gives no DNA. The listing contains under 600,000 distinct CDR3 sequences. Germline V gene sequence: CDR1 DFQATT, CDR2 SNEGSKA (reference sequence). The CDR3 contains 15 residues. The TCR originated in a woman aged 45-59 years in good health. Sequenced material: blood T cells: a sorted CD56 or NKG2C T cell subset, CD4+ or CD8+ T cells, or bulk PBMC T cells (not recorded which). This chain joins TRBV20-1 and TRBJ2-3; TCRdb's D call, TRBD2, is unchecked because there is no DNA. The CDR3 sequence is CSARAPSLRTDTQYF.